This T cell receptor beta chain was identified during a study of shared clonotypes between healthy human individuals. Study summary: CD4 naive cells filled three plates per donor, CD4 memory three, CD8 naive two and CD8 memory one.

Findings of the study overall: An anticipated effect of sequencing depth on clonotype sharing among donors was recognized. Compared with clonotypes that all four donors shared, non-shared clonotypes had lower generation probabilities.

Method: immunoSEQ multiplex PCR; TCRdb's copy keeps in-frame clones and lacks some. Of 800,000 to 1,200,000 clones in the sample, 78% were seen once. The CDR3 consists of 15 residues. In germline, CDR1 is GTSNPN, CDR2 SVGIG (reference sequence). Remarks on this clone: The antigen remains undetermined.

V gene TRBV30 combines with J gene TRBJ1-5; D is undetermined. The specimen was memory CD4+ T cells from PBMCs. The subset is: CD45RA-negative fraction. The TCR comes from a young man in good health. Some clones in this sample may be carry-over from other donors' samples. The CDR3 DNA follows: TGTGCTCTACCGGGGAGCGGGCCGCGCAATCAGCCCCAGCATTTT. It yields the protein CALPGSGPRNQPQHF.